This TCR beta chain appears in the sequencing data of a study of T cell repertoires in cytomegalovirus infection. Study overall: Indications of both CMV infection and matching HLA type were provided by public TCR beta signatures. Findings and limits, study-wide: HLA-C-restricted, CMV-specific TCR beta clonotypes were dominant ex vivo. There were carriers of CMV plus the relevant HLA, and cumulative public TCR beta family frequency identified them.

This clonotype was detected a few times. Its target is not known. The CDR3 extends over 14 amino acids. The germline gives CDR1 LNHDA, CDR2 SQIVND (reference sequence). Trimming left V 5 bases short and J 8 bases short, with 16 bases between. TCRdb processed the reads anew with MiXCR; each CDR3 protein has one entry. The sample contains approximately 990,000 distinct CDR3 sequences, about a third of which appear only once. Sample: cultured CD8+ T cells from PBMCs, taken from culture after CMV antigen stimulation. The chain couples TRBV19 to TRBJ2-1, with D perhaps assigned TRBD1 or TRBD2 (7 bases each). This TCR was sampled from a human donor in good health (CMV status not recorded). Some clones in this sample may be carry-over from other donors' samples. In nucleotides, the CDR3 is TGTGCCAGTAGTCCCAGGGGGGACTATCATGAGCAGTTCTTC. This translates into CASSPRGDYHEQFF.